The 32 T cell receptor beta chains below were found in one sample sequenced in a study of OX40 agonist ivuxolimab in advanced cancers. TCRdb's table, derived via immunoSEQ multiplex PCR, lists solely in-frame clones and lacks some. The sample yields around 40,000 clones, around 85% seen once. The source was CD4+ or CD8+ T cells sorted from blood, collected in a trial of the OX40 agonist ivuxolimab. The receptors derive from an adult with an advanced solid tumor such as melanoma, head and neck, liver or kidney cancer.

The CDR3 nucleotides are TGTGCCAGCAGTAGGACAGCTAGCTCCTACGAGCAGTACTTC. It is translated as CASSRTASSYEQYF. The chain joins TRBV27 to TRBJ2-7, with D possibly TRBD1 on 6 matching bases. The CDR3 has 14 residues. V was trimmed by 5 bases and J by 0 bases, leaving 11 bases between them. The germline V gene encodes CDR1 MNHEY and CDR2 SMNVEV (reference sequence).

As DNA, the CDR3 is TGTGCCAGCAGTTACTCTGGGCTCTACACAGATACGCAGTATTTT. Its protein is CASSYSGLYTDTQYF. J is TRBJ2-3 and V is TRBV6-5; no clear D. This CDR3 region has 15 residues. V shed 0 bases and J shed 2 bases, with 9 bases lying between them. Germline V lookup: CDR1 MNHEY, CDR2 SVGAGI.

The genes are TRBV28 and TRBJ2-7; 11 bases map to TRBD1. Looked up from germline, CDR1 is MDHEN and CDR2 is SYDVKM. This CDR3 has 15 amino acids. Trimming at V came to 6 bases and at J to 3 bases, leaving 7 bases not matched to a gene. CDR3 region: CASRPTGTGGYEQYF. The DNA of the CDR3 is TGTGCCAGCAGGCCAACCGGGACAGGGGGCTACGAGCAGTACTTC.

The genes are TRBV30 and TRBJ2-7; unclear D gene. Germline CDR1 reads GTSNPN; CDR2 reads SVGIG (reference sequence). Trimming removed 3 bases from V and 6 bases from J, with 12 bases in between. This CDR3 spans 12 amino acids. This chain's CDR3 is CAWRESRFEQYF. The CDR3 bases are TGTGCCTGGAGGGAAAGTAGGTTCGAGCAGTACTTC. Full variable domain (outside the CDR3, taken from reference TRBV30 and TRBJ2-7): SQTIHQWPATLVQPVGSPLSLECTVEGTSNPNLYWYRQAAGRGLQLLFYSVGIGQISSEVPQNLSASRPQDRQFILSSKKLLLSDSGFYLCAWRESRFEQYFGPGTRLTVT.

V usage is TRBV6-5 and J usage is TRBJ2-5; D not resolved. Germline CDR1 MNHEY, CDR2 SVGAGI. The CDR3 consists of 14 residues. Trimming stripped 7 bases from V and 5 bases from J, with 17 bases between. CDR3 bases: TGTGCCAGCACCCTGGCCGGTAGTCTGGAGACCCAGTACTTC. Protein sequence: CASTLAGSLETQYF.

Comment on this clone: Other DNA sequences in this sample translate to the same CDR3. This rearrangement joins TRBV5-4 to TRBJ1-2, with 8 bases matching TRBD1. V gave up 3 bases and J gave up 4 bases; unmatched junction bases: 5. Looked up from germline, CDR1 is SGHNT and CDR2 is YYREEE (reference sequence). This CDR3 is built from 14 residues. CDR3 nucleotides: TGTGCCAGCAGCTCACAGGGGGGGAGCTATGGCTACACCTTC. Protein: CASSSQGGSYGYTF. Looking up the rest from reference TRBV5-4 and TRBJ1-2 gives the full variable domain: ETGVTQSPTHLIKTRGQQVTLRCSSQSGHNTVSWYQQALGQGPQFIFQYYREEENGRGNFPPRFSGLQFPNYSSELNVNALELDDSALYLCASSSQGGSYGYTFGSGTRLTVV.

J is TRBJ1-4 and V is TRBV6-5; 9 nucleotides agree with TRBD1. In germline, CDR1 is MNHEY, CDR2 SVGAGI. Losses at the gene ends were 5 bases for V and 12 bases for J; bases not matched to a gene: 13. The CDR3 is 15 amino acids. The CDR3 DNA reads TGTGCCAGCAGTATAGGGCCAAGGACAGGGGATCAACTGTTTTTT. As protein: CASSIGPRTGDQLFF.

The chain uses TRBV7-3 and TRBJ1-1, with unresolved D. The CDR3 loop spans 14 amino acids. The V end was cut by 0 bases, the J end by 9 bases, with 14 bases between. Per the germline V gene, CDR1 is SGHTA and CDR2 is FQGTGA. The CDR3 spells CASSLTRTGRKAFF. In DNA form, the CDR3 reads TGTGCCAGCAGCTTAACTCGAACGGGAAGGAAAGCTTTCTTT.

The table lists this clone with a count of one. V usage is TRBV6-5 and J usage is TRBJ2-5; D is perhaps TRBD2 (5 bases). The CDR3 has 15 residues. Trimming pared 0 bases from V and 5 bases from J, leaving 13 bases between. Germline V lookup: CDR1 MNHEY, CDR2 SVGAGI. CDR3 in amino acids: CASSYSTAGGETQYF. CDR3 nucleotide sequence: TGTGCCAGCAGTTACTCGACGGCCGGCGGGGAGACCCAGTACTTC.

The chain links TRBV7-9 to TRBJ1-4; 10 bases match TRBD1. Germline V gene sequence: CDR1 SEHNR, CDR2 FQNEAQ (reference sequence). The CDR3 loop spans 14 amino acids. The trim removed 5 bases at V and 7 bases at J, leaving 4 bases unmatched. Here the CDR3 reads CASSRQGASEKLFF. CDR3 in DNA: TGTGCCAGCAGCCGACAGGGGGCGAGTGAAAAACTGTTTTTT.

This clone was recorded once. The chain joins TRBV19 to TRBJ2-6, with D unclear. With 3 bases removed from V and 1 base from J, the gap between germline ends came to 4 bases. The germline CDR1 and CDR2 sequences are LNHDA and SQIVND (reference sequence). This CDR3 is built from 14 residues. Written as DNA, the CDR3 is TGTGCCAGTAGTATCAGGTCTGGGGCCAACGTCCTGACTTTC. It translates to CASSIRSGANVLTF. The variable domain in full, with the rest retrieved from reference TRBV19 and TRBJ2-6, is DGGITQSPKYLFRKEGQNVTLSCEQNLNHDAMYWYRQDPGQGLRLIYYSQIVNDFQKGDIAEGYSVSREKKESFPLTVTSAQKNPTAFYLCASSIRSGANVLTFGAGSRLTVL.

This clone was seen just once. The chain is built from TRBV19 and TRBJ2-7, with D hard to call. With 5 bases removed from V and 3 bases from J, the gap between germline ends came to 20 bases. Germline values: CDR1 LNHDA, CDR2 SQIVND (reference sequence). The CDR3 sequence is 16 residues long. CDR3 bases: TGTGCCAGTAGTCCTTTGGGTGGGAAGAAGAACTACGAGCAGTACTTC. Amino acid sequence: CASSPLGGKKNYEQYF.

V gene TRBV11-3 combines with J gene TRBJ2-1, with TRBD2 identical over 7 bases. Trimming took 0 bases from V and 9 from J; bases not matched to a gene: 2. CDR3 length: 13 residues. CDR1 is SGHNT and CDR2 is YENEEA in the germline V gene. Here the CDR3 reads CASSLDTGGEQFF. The CDR3 coding sequence is TGTGCCAGCAGCTTAGATACGGGGGGTGAGCAGTTCTTC.

The V gene is TRBV28, the J gene TRBJ2-2; the D gene is possibly TRBD2 (5 bases). The CDR3 is made up of 15 amino acids. V was trimmed by 7 bases and J by 1 base, leaving 13 bases between them. Germline lookup yields CDR1 MDHEN and CDR2 SYDVKM. The CDR3 DNA reads TGTGCCAGCATCAATCCTGGAGGGAACACCGGGGAGCTGTTTTTT. This encodes CASINPGGNTGELFF.

The rearrangement joins TRBV6-1 to TRBJ1-1, with TRBD1 matching 8 bases. The CDR3 extends over 14 amino acids. CDR1 is MNHNS, CDR2 SASEGT, per germline. The V gene end was trimmed by 6 bases and the J gene end by 5 bases; junction bases not matched to a gene: 8. This CDR3 reads CASSRDRLGTEAFF. CDR3 coding DNA: TGTGCCAGCAGCCGGGACAGGCTAGGGACTGAAGCTTTCTTT.

This chain connects TRBV4-2 to TRBJ2-3; no clear D. Germline V gene lookup returns CDR1 LGHNA and CDR2 YNFKEQ. The CDR3 has 15 amino acids. Trimming took off 0 bases at V and 0 bases at J, with 7 bases between the two ends. As DNA, the CDR3 is TGTGCCAGCAGCCAAGAAGCGACTAGCACAGATACGCAGTATTTT. Translated, it gives CASSQEATSTDTQYF.

The chain uses TRBV5-1 and TRBJ2-7; D gene ambiguous. This CDR3 is built from 15 residues. The ends were cut back, 4 bases at V and 3 bases at J, with 17 bases in the middle. Looked up from germline, CDR1 is SGHRS and CDR2 is YFSETQ. The CDR3 DNA reads TGCGCCAGCAGCGCCCGGGCCCAAAGGGACTACGAGCAGTACTTC. Translating it yields CASSARAQRDYEQYF.

This sequence joins TRBV29-1 and TRBJ1-6; 7 positions agree with TRBD1. Germline trimming cut 5 bases from V and 9 bases from J; bases unmatched to any gene: 7. This CDR3 is 13 amino acids long. Germline assignment: CDR1 SQVTM and CDR2 ANQGSEA. The CDR3 sequence: CSVPRQGGSPLHF. The CDR3 DNA sequence: TGCAGCGTTCCCCGACAGGGAGGTTCACCCCTCCACTTT.

The V and J genes are TRBV6-5 and TRBJ1-5; maybe TRBD1 (6 bases). Trimming removed 7 bases from V and 1 base from J, with 11 bases in between. CDR3 length equals 14 residues. Germline assignment: CDR1 MNHEY and CDR2 SVGAGI. CDR3 DNA sequence: TGTGCCAGCAAGGGGGACGGGAGCAATCAGCCCCAGCATTTT. Protein sequence: CASKGDGSNQPQHF.

This CDR3 is CASSIRGDYQETQYF. The CDR3 DNA reads TGTGCCAGTAGTATTAGAGGGGACTACCAAGAGACCCAGTACTTC. The V call is TRBV19, the J call TRBJ2-5, with a possible D match to TRBD2 (6 bases). With 3 bases removed from V and 0 bases from J, the gap between germline ends came to 11 bases. Germline CDR1 is LNHDA and CDR2 is SQIVND (reference sequence). The CDR3 runs to 15 residues.

This clone occurred a few times. J is TRBJ1-5 and V is TRBV6-1; maybe TRBD1 (5 bases). The CDR3 is 14 amino acids. The germline CDR1 and CDR2 sequences are MNHNS and SASEGT. Between the trimmed V and J ends, which lost 2 bases and 7 bases, there was a span of 12 bases. The CDR3 is CASSEPGAGQPQHF. The CDR3 nucleotides read TGTGCCAGCAGTGAACCCGGGGCAGGGCAGCCCCAGCATTTT.

This rearrangement joins TRBV7-2 to TRBJ1-4, with 7 bases that match TRBD1. CDR3 length: 12 amino acids. Germline V gene lookup returns CDR1 SGHTA and CDR2 FQGNSA. The V segment lost 5 bases and the J segment 10 bases; nucleotides outside the gene matches: 4. The CDR3 here is CASSLGQAKLFF. CDR3 nucleotides: TGTGCCAGCAGCCTCGGACAGGCAAAACTGTTTTTT. The complete variable domain, with remaining parts taken from reference TRBV7-2 and TRBJ1-4, reads GAGVSQSPSNKVTEKGKDVELRCDPISGHTALYWYRQSLGQGLEFLIYFQGNSAPDKSGLPSDRFSAERTGGSVSTLTIQRTQQEDSAVYLCASSLGQAKLFFGSGTQLSVL.

J is TRBJ2-1 and V is TRBV25-1, with 13 bases lining up with TRBD2. In germline, CDR1 is MGHDK, CDR2 SYGVNS. V gave up 3 bases and J gave up 8 bases; unmatched junction bases: 7. The CDR3 is made up of 16 amino acids. The CDR3 protein is CASSDSTSGRAYEQFF. The CDR3 nucleotides are TGTGCCAGCAGTGACTCCACTAGCGGGAGGGCCTATGAGCAGTTCTTC.

This clone was detected only once. V and J are TRBV15 and TRBJ2-5, with a tentative D call TRBD1 (5 bases). The CDR3 totals 14 residues. With 4 bases removed from V and 3 bases from J, the gap between germline ends came to 12 bases. Germline CDR1 reads LNHNV; CDR2 reads YYDKDF (reference sequence). CDR3 nucleotide sequence: TGTGCCACCAGCAACTCAGGGATAAAAGAGACCCAGTACTTC. Its protein product is CATSNSGIKETQYF.

The J gene is TRBJ2-5, the V gene TRBV11-1; 9 bases are a match to TRBD2. This CDR3 region has 15 residues. Per the germline V gene, CDR1 is SGHAT and CDR2 is FQDESV (reference sequence). Germline trimming cut 3 bases from V and 2 bases from J; bases unmatched to any gene: 4. CDR3 DNA: TGTGCCAGCAGCTTTGCGGGGGGGAATCAAGAGACCCAGTACTTC. Encoded protein: CASSFAGGNQETQYF.

The chain joins TRBV10-3 to TRBJ1-1; no reliable D call. The CDR3 covers 14 residues. Per germline, CDR1 ENHRY and CDR2 SYGVKD. V was cut by 6 bases and J by 1 base, with 12 bases left in between. The CDR3 sequence: CAIRTDRGNTEAFF. As DNA, the CDR3 is TGTGCCATCAGGACTGATCGTGGGAACACTGAAGCTTTCTTT.

This chain uses TRBV5-1 with TRBJ2-2, with D perhaps matching TRBD1 (7 bases). V lost 6 bases, J lost 3 bases, and 18 bases lay in between. The CDR3 spans 16 residues. CDR1 and CDR2 from the germline V gene are SGHRS and YFSETQ. CDR3 DNA: TGCGCCAGCACCCTTGCAGGGGGGCCGGACACCGGGGAGCTGTTTTTT. It yields the protein CASTLAGGPDTGELFF.

V usage is TRBV28 and J usage is TRBJ2-7, with D hard to call. CDR3 length equals 15 residues. V was pared by 5 bases and J by 2 bases, with 16 bases between. CDR1 MDHEN and CDR2 SYDVKM come from the germline V gene. Here the CDR3 reads CASSDPWTEPYEQYF. The CDR3 region has the DNA TGTGCCAGCAGTGATCCTTGGACGGAGCCCTACGAGCAGTACTTC.

The chain joins TRBV6-6 to TRBJ1-5; a weak D match, TRBD1 (5 bases). Trimming took 5 bases from V and 8 from J, leaving 13 bases between them. CDR3 length: 13 residues. Germline V CDR1 and CDR2: MNHNY, SVGAGI (reference sequence). The CDR3 region has the DNA TGTGCCAGCAGTAAACCAGGGATGGAGCCCCAGCATTTT. This gives the protein CASSKPGMEPQHF.

V is TRBV18 and J is TRBJ1-2, with a possible D match to TRBD1 (5 bases). CDR1 KGHSH and CDR2 LQKENI come from the germline V gene. CDR3 length equals 13 residues. Trimming pared 4 bases from V and 1 base from J, leaving 7 bases between. CDR3 bases: TGTGCCAGCTCACTGACAGATAACTATGGCTACACCTTC. It encodes CASSLTDNYGYTF.

V gene TRBV5-1 combines with J gene TRBJ2-5; 14 bases agree with TRBD2. The ends lost 4 bases at V and 5 bases at J; junction bases unmatched: 7. The germline CDR1 and CDR2 sequences are SGHRS and YFSETQ. The CDR3 covers 16 residues. Here the CDR3 reads CASSLGTSGSTETQYF. As DNA, the CDR3 is TGCGCCAGCAGCCTCGGGACTAGCGGGAGCACGGAGACCCAGTACTTC.

This chain links TRBV4-1 with TRBJ2-2; 7 bases map to TRBD2. Germline V gene sequence: CDR1 MGHRA, CDR2 YSYEKL. V lost 1 base and J lost 5; bases outside the gene matches: 7. The CDR3 loop spans 16 amino acids. The CDR3 loop is CASSQVRLADTGELFF. CDR3 DNA: TGCGCCAGCAGCCAAGTTCGACTAGCAGATACCGGGGAGCTGTTTTTT.